These 3 T cell receptor beta chains came from one sample sequenced in a study of T cell changes during pregnancy in multiple sclerosis. Measured with immunoSEQ multiplex PCR; TCRdb has only the in-frame clones, and not every one. The table records about 73,000 clones, about 92% of them present only once. This specimen consisted of peripheral blood, obtained in the second trimester of pregnancy. These receptors originate from a female donor in good health, enrolled as a control in a pregnancy study.

V gene TRBV7-3 combines with J gene TRBJ1-4; possible D gene TRBD1, 6 bases. Germline V gene sequence: CDR1 SGHTA, CDR2 FQGTGA. Trimming left V 1 base short and J 5 bases short, with 11 bases between. The length of the CDR3 is 15 residues. The CDR3 is CASSLRRTGNEKLFF. The CDR3 bases are TGTGCCAGCAGCTTAAGGAGAACAGGGAATGAAAAACTGTTTTTT.

This clone appeared a few times. The chain has TRBV7-9 and TRBJ1-2; TRBD1 matches at 8 bases. The junction had 7 bases not matched to a gene; V was cut back by 4 bases and J by 3 bases. The CDR3 is made up of 15 amino acids. Germline V gene lookup returns CDR1 SEHNR and CDR2 FQNEAQ (reference sequence). The CDR3 region has the DNA TGTGCCAGCAGCTCGACAGGGGCGTCGCACTATGGCTACACCTTC. It yields the protein CASSSTGASHYGYTF.

This chain joins TRBV5-1 and TRBJ1-2; D call uncertain. This CDR3 is 14 amino acids long. The germline V and J ends were trimmed by 4 bases and 8 bases, with 18 bases remaining between them. Germline-derived CDR1 and CDR2 are SGHRS and YFSETQ. CDR3 in DNA: TGCGCCAGCAGCATCGGGTTCGGGGTTCACGGCTACACCTTC. Amino acid sequence: CASSIGFGVHGYTF.